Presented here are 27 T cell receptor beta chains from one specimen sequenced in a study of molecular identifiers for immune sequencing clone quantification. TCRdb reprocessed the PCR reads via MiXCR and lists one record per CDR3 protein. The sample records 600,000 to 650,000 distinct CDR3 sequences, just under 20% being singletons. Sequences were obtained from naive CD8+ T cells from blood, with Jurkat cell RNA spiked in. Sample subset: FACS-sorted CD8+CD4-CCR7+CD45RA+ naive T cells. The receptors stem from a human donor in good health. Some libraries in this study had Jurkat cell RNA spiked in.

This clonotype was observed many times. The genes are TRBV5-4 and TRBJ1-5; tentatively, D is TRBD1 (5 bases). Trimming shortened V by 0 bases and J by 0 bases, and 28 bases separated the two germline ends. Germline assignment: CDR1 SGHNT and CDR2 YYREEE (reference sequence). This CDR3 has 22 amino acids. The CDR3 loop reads CASSLAGYSGPDSRYSNQPQHF. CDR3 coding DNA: TGTGCCAGCAGCTTGGCTGGATATTCGGGGCCTGACAGTCGTTATAGCAATCAGCCCCAGCATTTT.

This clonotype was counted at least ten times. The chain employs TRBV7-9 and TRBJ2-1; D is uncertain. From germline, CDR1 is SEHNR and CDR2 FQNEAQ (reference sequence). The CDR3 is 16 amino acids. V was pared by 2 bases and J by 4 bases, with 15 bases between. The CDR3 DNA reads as TGTGCCAGCAGCTTACGGGCAACCTACGTTTACAATGAGCAGTTCTTC. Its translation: CASSLRATYVYNEQFF. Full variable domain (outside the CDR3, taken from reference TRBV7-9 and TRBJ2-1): DTGVSQNPRHKITKRGQNVTFRCDPISEHNRLYWYRQTLGQGPEFLTYFQNEAQLEKSRLLSDRFSAERPKGSFSTLEIQRTEQGDSAMYLCASSLRATYVYNEQFFGPGTRLTVL.

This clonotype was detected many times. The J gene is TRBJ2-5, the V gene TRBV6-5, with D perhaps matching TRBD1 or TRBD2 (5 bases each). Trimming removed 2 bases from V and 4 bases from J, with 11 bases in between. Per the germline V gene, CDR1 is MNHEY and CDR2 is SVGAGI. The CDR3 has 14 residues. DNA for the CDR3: TGTGCCAGCAGTTACGTCGTGGGACGAGAGACCCAGTACTTC. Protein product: CASSYVVGRETQYF.

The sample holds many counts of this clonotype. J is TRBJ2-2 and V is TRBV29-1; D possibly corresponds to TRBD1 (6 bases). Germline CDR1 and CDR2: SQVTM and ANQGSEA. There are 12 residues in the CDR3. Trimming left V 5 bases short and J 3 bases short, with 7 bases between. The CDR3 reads CSVHRDTGELFF. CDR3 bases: TGCAGCGTTCACAGGGACACCGGGGAGCTGTTTTTT.

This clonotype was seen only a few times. The CDR3 nucleotides read TGTGCCAGCAGCGTAGAGGGTCGTCGGGGTGAGCAGTTCTTC. Amino acids: CASSVEGRRGEQFF. The rearrangement uses TRBV9 and TRBJ2-1; D possibly corresponds to TRBD2 (5 bases). Germline lookup yields CDR1 SGDLS and CDR2 YYNGEE. CDR3 length: 14 residues. V was shortened by 0 bases and J by 9 bases, with 13 bases between the two germline ends.

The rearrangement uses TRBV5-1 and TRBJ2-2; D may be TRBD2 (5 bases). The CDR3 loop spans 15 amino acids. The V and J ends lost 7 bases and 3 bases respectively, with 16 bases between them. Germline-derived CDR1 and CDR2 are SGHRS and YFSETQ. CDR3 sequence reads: CASGWPGVDTGELFF. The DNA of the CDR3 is TGCGCCAGCGGCTGGCCCGGGGTTGACACCGGGGAGCTGTTTTTT.

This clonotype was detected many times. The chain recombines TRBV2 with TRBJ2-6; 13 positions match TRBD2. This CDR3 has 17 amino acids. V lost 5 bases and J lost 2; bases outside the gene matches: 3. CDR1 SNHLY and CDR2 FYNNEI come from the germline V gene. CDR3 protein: CASSRLAGGAGANVLTF. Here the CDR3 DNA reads TGTGCCAGCAGTAGACTAGCGGGGGGTGCTGGGGCCAACGTCCTGACTTTC.

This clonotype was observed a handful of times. CDR3 sequence (DNA): TGTGCCAGCAGCAAGGTGGCAGGGAGCCTCCTCTCTGGAAACACCATATATTTT. Protein product: CASSKVAGSLLSGNTIYF. The chain uses TRBV21-1 and TRBJ1-3; the table's D call, TRBD1, was not checked against the DNA. TRBV21-1 is classified as a pseudogene. The length of the CDR3 is 18 residues.

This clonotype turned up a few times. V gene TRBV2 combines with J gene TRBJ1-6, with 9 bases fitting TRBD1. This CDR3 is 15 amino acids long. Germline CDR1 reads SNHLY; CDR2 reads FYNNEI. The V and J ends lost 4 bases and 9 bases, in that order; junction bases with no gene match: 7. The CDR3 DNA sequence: TGTGCCAGCAGTGCCGGGACAGGGTGGGGTTCACCCCTCCACTTT. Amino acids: CASSAGTGWGSPLHF.

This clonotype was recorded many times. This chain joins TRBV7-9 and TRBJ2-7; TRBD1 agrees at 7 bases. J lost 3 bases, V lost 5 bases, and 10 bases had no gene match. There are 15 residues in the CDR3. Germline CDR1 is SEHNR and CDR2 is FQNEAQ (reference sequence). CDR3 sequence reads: CASSLDTGVNYEQYF. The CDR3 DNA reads TGTGCCAGCAGCCTAGATACAGGGGTAAACTACGAGCAGTACTTC.

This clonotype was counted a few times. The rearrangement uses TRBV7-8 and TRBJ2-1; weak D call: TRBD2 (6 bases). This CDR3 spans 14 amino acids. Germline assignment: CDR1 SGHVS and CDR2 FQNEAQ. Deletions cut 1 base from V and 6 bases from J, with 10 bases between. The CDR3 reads CASSLGGVANEQFF. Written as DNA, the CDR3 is TGTGCCAGCAGCTTAGGGGGGGTGGCCAATGAGCAGTTCTTC.

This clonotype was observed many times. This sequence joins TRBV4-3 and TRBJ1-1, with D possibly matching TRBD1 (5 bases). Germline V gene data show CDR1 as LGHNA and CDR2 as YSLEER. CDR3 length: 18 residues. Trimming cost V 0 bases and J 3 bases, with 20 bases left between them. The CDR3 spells CASSQDQGPGSWDTEAFF. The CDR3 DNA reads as TGCGCCAGCAGCCAAGATCAAGGGCCAGGGTCGTGGGACACTGAAGCTTTCTTT.

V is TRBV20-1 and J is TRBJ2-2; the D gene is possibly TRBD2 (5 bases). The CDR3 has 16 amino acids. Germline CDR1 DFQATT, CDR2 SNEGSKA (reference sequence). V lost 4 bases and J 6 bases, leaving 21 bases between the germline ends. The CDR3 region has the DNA TGCAGTGCTACAACCGGAAGGACTCGCCTAGCCGGGGAGCTGTTTTTT. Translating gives CSATTGRTRLAGELFF.

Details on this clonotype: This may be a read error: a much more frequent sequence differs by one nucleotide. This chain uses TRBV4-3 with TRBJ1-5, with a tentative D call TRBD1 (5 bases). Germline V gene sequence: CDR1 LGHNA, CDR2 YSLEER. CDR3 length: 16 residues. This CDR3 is CAGSQDFWGGNQPQHF. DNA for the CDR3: TGCGCCGGCAGCCAAGATTTCTGGGGCGGCAATCAGCCCCAGCATTTT.

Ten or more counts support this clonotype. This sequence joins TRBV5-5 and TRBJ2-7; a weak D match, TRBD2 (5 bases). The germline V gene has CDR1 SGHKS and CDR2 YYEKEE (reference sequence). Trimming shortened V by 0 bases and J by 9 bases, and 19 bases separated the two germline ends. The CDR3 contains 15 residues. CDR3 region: CASSLAVRQDFGQYF. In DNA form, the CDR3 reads TGTGCCAGCAGCTTGGCGGTTCGTCAGGACTTCGGGCAGTACTTC.

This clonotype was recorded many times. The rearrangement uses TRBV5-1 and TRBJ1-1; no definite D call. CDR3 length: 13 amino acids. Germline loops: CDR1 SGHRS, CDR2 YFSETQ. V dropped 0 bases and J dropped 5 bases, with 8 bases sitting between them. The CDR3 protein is CASSLEDSTEAFF. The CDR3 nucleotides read TGCGCCAGCAGCTTGGAGGATTCGACTGAAGCTTTCTTT.

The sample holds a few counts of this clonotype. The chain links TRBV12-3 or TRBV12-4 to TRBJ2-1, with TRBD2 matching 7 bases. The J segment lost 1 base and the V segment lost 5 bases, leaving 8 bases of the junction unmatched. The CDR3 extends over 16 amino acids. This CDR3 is CASSRILATSYNEQFF. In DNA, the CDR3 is TGTGCCAGCAGTCGCATACTAGCGACGTCCTACAATGAGCAGTTCTTC.

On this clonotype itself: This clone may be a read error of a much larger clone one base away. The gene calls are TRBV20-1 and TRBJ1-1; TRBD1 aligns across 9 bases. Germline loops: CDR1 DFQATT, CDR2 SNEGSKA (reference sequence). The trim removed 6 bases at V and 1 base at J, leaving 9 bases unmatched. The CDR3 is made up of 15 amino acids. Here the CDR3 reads CSAQGGGQGNTEAFF. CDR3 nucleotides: TGCAGTGCACAAGGCGGGGGACAGGGGAACACTGAAGCTTTCTTT.

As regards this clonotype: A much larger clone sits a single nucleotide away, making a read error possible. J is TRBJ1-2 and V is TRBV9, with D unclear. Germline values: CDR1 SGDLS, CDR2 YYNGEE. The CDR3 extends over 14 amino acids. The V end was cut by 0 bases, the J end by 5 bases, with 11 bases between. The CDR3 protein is CASSVGGWNYGYTF. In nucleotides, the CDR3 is TGTGCCAGCAGCGTAGGTGGATGGAATTATGGCTACACCTTC.

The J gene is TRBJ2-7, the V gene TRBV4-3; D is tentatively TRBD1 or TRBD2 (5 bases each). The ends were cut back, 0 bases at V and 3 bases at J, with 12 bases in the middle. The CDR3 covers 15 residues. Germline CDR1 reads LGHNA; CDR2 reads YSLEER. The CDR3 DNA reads TGCGCCAGCAGCCAAGAAGGGACGGTGAACTACGAGCAGTACTTC. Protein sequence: CASSQEGTVNYEQYF.

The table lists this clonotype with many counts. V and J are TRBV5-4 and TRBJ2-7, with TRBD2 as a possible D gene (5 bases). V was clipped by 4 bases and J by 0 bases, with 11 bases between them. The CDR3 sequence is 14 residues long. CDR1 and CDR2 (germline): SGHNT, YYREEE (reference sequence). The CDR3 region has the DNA TGTGCCAGCAGCCGAGGACTGAACTCCTACGAGCAGTACTTC. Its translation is CASSRGLNSYEQYF. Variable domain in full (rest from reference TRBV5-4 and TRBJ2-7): ETGVTQSPTHLIKTRGQQVTLRCSSQSGHNTVSWYQQALGQGPQFIFQYYREEENGRGNFPPRFSGLQFPNYSSELNVNALELDDSALYLCASSRGLNSYEQYFGPGTRLTVT.

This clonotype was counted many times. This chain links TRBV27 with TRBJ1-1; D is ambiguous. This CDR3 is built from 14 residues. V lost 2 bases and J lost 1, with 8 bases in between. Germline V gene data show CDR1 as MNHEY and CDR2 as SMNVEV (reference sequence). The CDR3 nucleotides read TGTGCCAGCAGTTTACAGGAAACGAACACTGAAGCTTTCTTT. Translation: CASSLQETNTEAFF.

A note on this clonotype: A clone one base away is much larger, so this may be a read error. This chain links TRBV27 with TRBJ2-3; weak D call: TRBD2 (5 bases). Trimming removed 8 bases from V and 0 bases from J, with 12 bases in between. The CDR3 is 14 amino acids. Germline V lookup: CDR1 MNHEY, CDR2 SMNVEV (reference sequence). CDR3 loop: CASVWSGSTDTQYF. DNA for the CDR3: TGTGCCAGCGTGTGGAGCGGTAGCACAGATACGCAGTATTTT.

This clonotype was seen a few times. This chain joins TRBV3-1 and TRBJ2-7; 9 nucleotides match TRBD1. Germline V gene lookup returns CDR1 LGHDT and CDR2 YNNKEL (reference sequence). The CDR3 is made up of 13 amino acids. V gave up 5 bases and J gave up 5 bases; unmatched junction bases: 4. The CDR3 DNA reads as TGTGCCAGCAGCACCCGGGACAGGGACGAGCAGTACTTC. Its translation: CASSTRDRDEQYF.

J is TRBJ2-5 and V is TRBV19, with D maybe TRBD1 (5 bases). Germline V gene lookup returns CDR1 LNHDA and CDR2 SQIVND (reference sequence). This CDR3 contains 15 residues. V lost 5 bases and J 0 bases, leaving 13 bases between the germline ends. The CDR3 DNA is TGTGCCAGTAGTTTCGGCGCAGGGAACCAAGAGACCCAGTACTTC. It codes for CASSFGAGNQETQYF.

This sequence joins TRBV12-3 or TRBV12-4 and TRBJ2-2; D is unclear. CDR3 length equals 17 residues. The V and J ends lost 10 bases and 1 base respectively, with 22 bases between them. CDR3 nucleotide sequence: TGTGCCACCTCCCCCTGGGTCTACCCGAGGAACACCGGGGAGCTGTTTTTT. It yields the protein CATSPWVYPRNTGELFF.

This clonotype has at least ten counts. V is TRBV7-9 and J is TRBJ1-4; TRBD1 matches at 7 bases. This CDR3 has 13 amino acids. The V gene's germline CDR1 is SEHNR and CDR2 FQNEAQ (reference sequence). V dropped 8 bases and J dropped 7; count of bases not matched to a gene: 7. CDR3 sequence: CASGQAEGEKLFF. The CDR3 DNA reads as TGTGCCAGCGGACAGGCCGAAGGTGAAAAACTGTTTTTT. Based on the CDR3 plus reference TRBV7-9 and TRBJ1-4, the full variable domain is DTGVSQNPRHKITKRGQNVTFRCDPISEHNRLYWYRQTLGQGPEFLTYFQNEAQLEKSRLLSDRFSAERPKGSFSTLEIQRTEQGDSAMYLCASGQAEGEKLFFGSGTQLSVL.